This T cell receptor beta chain was retrieved from a study of cytomegalovirus exposure and HLA in healthy donors. Study-level points and caveats: About 90% or about 30% of the time was how often most TCR beta V segments were productive, according to an earlier analysis. The study found most TCR sequences rare, yet found some public TCRs in many donors.

Comment on this clone: The target antigen is unknown.

The CDR3 loop spans 11 amino acids. V was pared by 7 bases and J by 9 bases, with 13 bases between. CDR1 and CDR2 (germline): DFQATT, SNEGSKA (reference sequence). PCR involved 60 Vbeta and 13 Jbeta primers. Source study methods: The authors later counted about 80 million unique TCR beta chains, roughly 10 million of them shared. Only in-frame clones appear in the TCRdb table, and some are missing; sequencing was by immunoSEQ multiplex PCR. Clone size and V and J calls were adopted from that table, with D and trimming inferred from the DNA. Of 85,000 to 130,000 clones in the sample, 76% were seen once.

The sequencing sample was made of PBMCs. The sequence was collected from a woman younger than 30 in good health and CMV-seropositive. The chain links TRBV20-1 to TRBJ2-1; weak D call: TRBD2 (6 bases). In DNA, the CDR3 is TGCAGTGTCCAAGTCGGGGGTGAGCAGTTCTTC. Amino acids: CSVQVGGEQFF.